This entry features one T cell receptor beta chain sequence. The CDR3 is made up of 13 amino acids. V was cut by 4 bases and J by 4 bases, with 10 bases left in between. Germline V gene data show CDR1 as MNHEY and CDR2 as SMNVEV (reference sequence). The authors' processing: Estimation of nucleated cell counts relied on the amplification of reference gene primers. Measured with immunoSEQ multiplex PCR; TCRdb has only the in-frame clones, and not every one. The D gene and trimming were derived from the DNA, and the V and J assignments and clone size from that table. The table records tens of thousands of clones, more than 60% of them present only once. These data originate in a study of blood T cell repertoires in COVID-19. Looking at the study overall: Material from acute and convalescent COVID-19 was sourced from the United States, Italy and Spain. T cells, B-cell-depleted T cells, or PBMCs supplied cDNA or gDNA.

The V and J genes are TRBV27 and TRBJ1-1; D is unclear. The sample was peripheral blood. The clonotype was recovered from a woman in her 70s with acute or convalescent COVID-19. The CDR3 bases are TGTGCCAGCAGTTCGACATATTTCACTGAAGCTTTCTTT. The encoded protein is CASSSTYFTEAFF.